This T cell receptor beta chain was captured in a study of blood T cells in healthy people across ages. Study-level results: Changes seen in expanded clonotypes were possibly confounded by donor CMV status left unknown.

The count of this clonotype is one. Its antigen is not identified. V shed 0 bases and J 3 bases; nucleotides not matched to a gene: 11. The germline gives CDR1 MGHRA, CDR2 YSYEKL. This CDR3 comprises 18 residues. The authors ran a second PCR of about 6 to 11 cycles using a sample-barcoded 5' primer and a J-beta primer mix. Per-sample output comprised a minimum of 2.5 million paired-end reads containing CDR3. Each CDR3 protein gets one entry after TCRdb re-called the 5' RACE reads with MiXCR. Counted here are hundreds of thousands of distinct CDR3 sequences, 32% occurring once; the ten biggest clones make up approximately 15%.

The sequence derives from a woman of 80 years or more in good health. V and J are TRBV4-1 and TRBJ1-2; 9 nucleotides agree with TRBD1. Sequenced: blood. In nucleotides, the CDR3 is TGCGCCAGCAGCCAAGATGTACAGGGGGCCGTTTTAGACTATGGCTACACCTTC. Its translation: CASSQDVQGAVLDYGYTF.